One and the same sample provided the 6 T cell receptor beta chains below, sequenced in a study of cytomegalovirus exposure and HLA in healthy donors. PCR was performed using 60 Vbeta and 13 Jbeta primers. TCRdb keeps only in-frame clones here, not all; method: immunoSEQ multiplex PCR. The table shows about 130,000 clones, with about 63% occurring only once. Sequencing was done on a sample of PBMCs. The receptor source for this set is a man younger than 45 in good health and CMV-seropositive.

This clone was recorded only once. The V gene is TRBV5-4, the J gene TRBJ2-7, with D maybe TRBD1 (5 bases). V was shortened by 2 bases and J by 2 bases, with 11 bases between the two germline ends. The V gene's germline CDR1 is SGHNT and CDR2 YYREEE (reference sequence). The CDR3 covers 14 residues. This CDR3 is CASSLSTGTYEQYF. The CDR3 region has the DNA TGTGCCAGCAGCTTATCTACAGGAACCTACGAGCAGTACTTC.

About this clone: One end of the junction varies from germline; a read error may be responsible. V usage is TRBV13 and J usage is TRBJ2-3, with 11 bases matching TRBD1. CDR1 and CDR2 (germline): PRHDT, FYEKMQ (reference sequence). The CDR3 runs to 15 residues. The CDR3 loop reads CASSGRTGGTDTQSF. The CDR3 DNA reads TGTGCCAGCAGCGGCCGGACAGGGGGCACAGATACGCAGTCTTTT.

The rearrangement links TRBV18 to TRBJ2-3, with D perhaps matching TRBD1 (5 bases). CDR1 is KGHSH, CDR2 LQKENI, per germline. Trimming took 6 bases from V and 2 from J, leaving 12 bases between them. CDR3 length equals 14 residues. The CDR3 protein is CASSHLGVTDTQYF. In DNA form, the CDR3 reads TGTGCCAGCTCCCACCTAGGGGTCACAGATACGCAGTATTTT.

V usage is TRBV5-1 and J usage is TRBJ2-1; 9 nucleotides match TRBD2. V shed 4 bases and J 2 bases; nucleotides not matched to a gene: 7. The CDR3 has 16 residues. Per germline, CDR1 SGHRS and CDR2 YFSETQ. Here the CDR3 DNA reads TGCGCCAGCAGCATCATGACTAGCGGAACCTACAATGAGCAGTTCTTC. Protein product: CASSIMTSGTYNEQFF. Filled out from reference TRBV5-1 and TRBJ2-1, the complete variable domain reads KAGVTQTPRYLIKTRGQQVTLSCSPISGHRSVSWYQQTPGQGLQFLFEYFSETQRNKGNFPGRFSGRQFSNSRSEMNVSTLELGDSALYLCASSIMTSGTYNEQFFGPGTRLTVL.

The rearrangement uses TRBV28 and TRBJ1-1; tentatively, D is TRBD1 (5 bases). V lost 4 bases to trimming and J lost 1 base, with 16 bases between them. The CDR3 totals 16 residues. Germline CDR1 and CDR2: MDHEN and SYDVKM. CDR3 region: CASSSELGGGNTEAFF. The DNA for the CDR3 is TGTGCCAGCAGTTCCGAGCTCGGGGGAGGGAACACTGAAGCTTTCTTT.

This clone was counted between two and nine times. The CDR3 loop is CASSPFSFFGTGANVLTF. The DNA of the CDR3 is TGCGCCAGCAGCCCCTTCTCGTTTTTTGGCACTGGGGCCAACGTCCTGACTTTC. The chain employs TRBV4-3 and TRBJ2-6; D not resolved. Germline V gene lookup returns CDR1 LGHNA and CDR2 YSLEER. Trimming removed 4 bases at V and 2 bases at J, with 18 bases between. This CDR3 spans 18 amino acids.